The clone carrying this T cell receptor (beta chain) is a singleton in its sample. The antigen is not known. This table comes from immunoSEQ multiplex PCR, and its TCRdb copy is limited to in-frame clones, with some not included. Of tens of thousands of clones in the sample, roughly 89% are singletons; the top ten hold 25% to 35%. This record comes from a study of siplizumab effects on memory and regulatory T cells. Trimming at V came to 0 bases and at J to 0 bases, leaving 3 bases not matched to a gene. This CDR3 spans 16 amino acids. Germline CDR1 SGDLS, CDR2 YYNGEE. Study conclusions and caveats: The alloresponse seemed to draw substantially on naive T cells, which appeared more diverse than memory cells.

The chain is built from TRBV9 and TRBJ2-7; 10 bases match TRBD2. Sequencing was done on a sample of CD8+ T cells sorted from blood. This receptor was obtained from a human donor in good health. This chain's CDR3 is CASSVASSGSSYEQYF. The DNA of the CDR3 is TGTGCCAGCAGCGTAGCTTCTAGCGGGAGCTCCTACGAGCAGTACTTC.